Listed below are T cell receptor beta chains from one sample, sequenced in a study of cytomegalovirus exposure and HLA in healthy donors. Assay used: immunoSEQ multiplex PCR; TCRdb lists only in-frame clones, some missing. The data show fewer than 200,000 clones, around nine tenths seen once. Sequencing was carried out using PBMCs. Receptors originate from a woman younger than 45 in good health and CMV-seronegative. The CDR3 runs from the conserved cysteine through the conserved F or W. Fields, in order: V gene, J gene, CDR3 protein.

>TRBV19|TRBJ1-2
CASSASGAPGYTF
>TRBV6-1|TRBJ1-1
CASREGRDRVRTEAFF
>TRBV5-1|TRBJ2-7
CASSLASRDRPWEQYF
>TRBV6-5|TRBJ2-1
CASSRGTEAYNEQFF
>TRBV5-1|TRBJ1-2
CASSPLTGDNYGYTF
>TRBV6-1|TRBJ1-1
CASSEWSMNTEAFF
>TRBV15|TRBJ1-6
CATSRDGQANYNSPLHF
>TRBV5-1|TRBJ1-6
CASSPGQVNSPLHF
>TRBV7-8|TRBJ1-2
CASSPPGRLEGYTF
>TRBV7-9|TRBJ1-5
CASSSTGSNQPQHF
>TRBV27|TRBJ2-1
CASSGQYNEQFF
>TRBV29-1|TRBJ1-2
CSVLTQGSYGYTF
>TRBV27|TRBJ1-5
CASSLDRATGQPQHF
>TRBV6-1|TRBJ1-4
CASRGTVTNEKLFF
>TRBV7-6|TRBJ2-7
CASRGSNNEQYF
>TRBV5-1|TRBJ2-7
CASSLAWTGSYEQYF
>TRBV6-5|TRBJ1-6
CASSQGTGNSPLHF
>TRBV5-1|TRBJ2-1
CASSISGGANEQFF
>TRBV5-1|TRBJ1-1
CASSSTGATEAFF
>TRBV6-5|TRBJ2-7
CASSYGDREFYEQYF
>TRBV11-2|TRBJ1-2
CASSQTRITGYTF
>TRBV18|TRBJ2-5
CASSGRAKQETQYF
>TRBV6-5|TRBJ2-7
CASSHRTGWGHEQYF
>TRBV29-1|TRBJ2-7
CSVGLVDEQYF
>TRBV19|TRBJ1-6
CASSLTARGNSPLHF
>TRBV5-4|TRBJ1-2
CASSSRTDQLYYTF
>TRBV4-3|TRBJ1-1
CASSQDRSGQGGTFF
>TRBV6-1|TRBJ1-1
CASSEWGVGTEAFF
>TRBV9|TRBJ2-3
CASSLSGGGGTDTQYF
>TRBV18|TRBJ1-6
CASSPNALGYSPLHF
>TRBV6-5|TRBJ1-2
CASSGGQGAGSYTF